These 23 T cell receptor beta chains originate from one sample sequenced in a study of shared clonotypes between healthy human individuals. Here immunoSEQ multiplex PCR was the method, and the copy in TCRdb shows in-frame clones only, minus some. Among about 450,000 clones listed, 70% to 80% were seen once. Sequencing was performed on PBMCs. The receptor set was obtained from a woman in her forties in good health. Some clones in this sample may be carry-over from other donors' samples.

About this clone: This sample also contains other DNA sequences that code for the same CDR3. J is TRBJ2-5 and V is TRBV5-4; the D is unclear. From germline, CDR1 is SGHNT and CDR2 YYREEE (reference sequence). The CDR3 length is 11 residues. Trimming stripped 4 bases from V and 1 base from J, with 2 bases between. The chain's CDR3 is CASSLQETQYF. DNA of the CDR3: TGTGCCAGCAGCCTCCAAGAGACCCAGTACTTC. The entire variable domain, with the rest obtained from reference TRBV5-4 and TRBJ2-5, is as follows: ETGVTQSPTHLIKTRGQQVTLRCSSQSGHNTVSWYQQALGQGPQFIFQYYREEENGRGNFPPRFSGLQFPNYSSELNVNALELDDSALYLCASSLQETQYFGPGTRLLVL.

The chain couples TRBV9 to TRBJ2-1; D is perhaps TRBD2 (6 bases). This CDR3 contains 15 residues. The germline V and J ends were trimmed by 0 bases and 4 bases, with 11 bases remaining between them. The germline gives CDR1 SGDLS, CDR2 YYNGEE. The DNA for the CDR3 is TGTGCCAGCAGCGTAGACGGGAGAGGGTACAATGAGCAGTTCTTC. It translates to CASSVDGRGYNEQFF.

This clone was seen only a few times. The chain is built from TRBV27 and TRBJ2-7, with D possibly TRBD1 on 6 matching bases. Between the trimmed V and J ends, which lost 5 bases and 7 bases, there was a span of 18 bases. CDR1 and CDR2 (germline): MNHEY, SMNVEV (reference sequence). The CDR3 runs 14 residues. The CDR3: CASSITGTPGEQYF. The CDR3 coding sequence is TGTGCCAGCAGTATAACCGGGACACCAGGGGAGCAGTACTTC.

The gene calls are TRBV28 and TRBJ1-1; D is undetermined. The V gene lost 3 bases and the J gene lost 1 base, with 9 bases spanning the gap. Germline V gene lookup returns CDR1 MDHEN and CDR2 SYDVKM. The CDR3 is 14 amino acids. The CDR3 DNA follows: TGTGCCAGCAGTTTTTCAGGTACGAACACTGAAGCTTTCTTT. Translating gives CASSFSGTNTEAFF.

This clone was recorded only once. This rearrangement joins TRBV27 to TRBJ1-2; D remains unclear. Trimming cost V 2 bases and J 2 bases, with 9 bases left between them. There are 14 residues in the CDR3. Germline V lookup: CDR1 MNHEY, CDR2 SMNVEV (reference sequence). In DNA, the CDR3 is TGTGCCAGCAGTTTAAGCCCAGCAAACTATGGCTACACCTTC. Amino acid sequence: CASSLSPANYGYTF.

This clone was picked up one time. The chain combines TRBV11-2 with TRBJ2-3; D may correspond to TRBD1 or TRBD2 (5 bases each). This CDR3 region has 14 residues. V was clipped by 2 bases and J by 5 bases, with 11 bases between them. Germline-derived CDR1 and CDR2 are SGHAT and FQNNGV. CDR3 sequence reads: CASSLRDPIDTQYF. The DNA for the CDR3 is TGTGCCAGCAGCTTACGGGACCCAATAGATACGCAGTATTTT.

J is TRBJ2-4 and V is TRBV30, with 8 bases identical to TRBD2. The CDR3 runs 15 residues. CDR1 is GTSNPN and CDR2 is SVGIG in the germline V gene (reference sequence). J lost 0 bases, V lost 5 bases, and 6 bases had no gene match. CDR3: CAWDSGIGAKNIQYF. The DNA for the CDR3 is TGTGCCTGGGATAGCGGGATTGGAGCCAAAAACATTCAGTACTTC.

The chain links TRBV28 to TRBJ2-7; D gene unclear. The CDR3 covers 15 residues. Germline V gene sequence: CDR1 MDHEN, CDR2 SYDVKM. The germline V and J ends were trimmed by 2 bases and 4 bases, with 15 bases remaining between them. CDR3 protein: CASSLSSPSRYEQYF. The CDR3 DNA reads as TGTGCCAGCAGTTTAAGTAGCCCCTCACGATACGAGCAGTACTTC.

V gene TRBV10-3 combines with J gene TRBJ1-3, with a possible D match to TRBD1 (6 bases). This CDR3 contains 14 residues. From germline, CDR1 is ENHRY and CDR2 SYGVKD. V lost 10 bases to trimming and J lost 3 bases, with 16 bases between them. The DNA of the CDR3 is TGTGCCACTGCGATAGGGGGAGGTGGAAACACCATATATTTT. Translated, it gives CATAIGGGGNTIYF.

This clone showed up just a few times. The chain employs TRBV28 and TRBJ1-5, with no clear D. The V end lost 5 bases, the J end lost 3 bases, and 11 bases lay between the germline ends. The CDR3 is 14 residues long. CDR1 is MDHEN, CDR2 SYDVKM, per germline. CDR3 sequence (DNA): TGTGCCAGCAGTCAATGGACGGTCAATCAGCCCCAGCATTTT. Protein product: CASSQWTVNQPQHF.

V and J are TRBV14 and TRBJ1-2, with D uncertain. Germline CDR1 reads SGHDN; CDR2 reads FVKESK. CDR3 length: 13 amino acids. V was trimmed by 4 bases and J by 3 bases, leaving 9 bases between them. Here the CDR3 DNA reads TGTGCCAGCAGCCCCGGACTGTACTATGGCTACACCTTC. It encodes CASSPGLYYGYTF. Full variable domain (outside the CDR3, taken from reference TRBV14 and TRBJ1-2): EAGVTQFPSHSVIEKGQTVTLRCDPISGHDNLYWYRRVMGKEIKFLLHFVKESKQDESGMPNNRFLAERTGGTYSTLKVQPAELEDSGVYFCASSPGLYYGYTFGSGTRLTVV.

The V gene is TRBV7-9, the J gene TRBJ2-5, with D unclear. Germline loops: CDR1 SEHNR, CDR2 FQNEAQ (reference sequence). Trimming shortened V by 1 base and J by 2 bases, and 5 bases separated the two germline ends. This CDR3 comprises 13 residues. The CDR3 nucleotides read TGTGCCAGCAGCTTAGGGCGACAAGAGACCCAGTACTTC. Its translation: CASSLGRQETQYF.

This clone was observed a handful of times. The genes are TRBV19 and TRBJ2-7; TRBD2 might be the D (6 bases). CDR1 and CDR2 from the germline V gene are LNHDA and SQIVND (reference sequence). The CDR3 runs to 14 residues. V lost 8 bases and J lost 7, with 21 bases in between. The CDR3 reads CASHPSGGPVEQYF. The CDR3 DNA follows: TGTGCCAGTCATCCCAGCGGAGGGCCGGTAGAGCAGTACTTC.

The V call is TRBV5-1, the J call TRBJ2-7; D is perhaps TRBD1 or TRBD2 (6 bases each). CDR3 length: 14 residues. CDR1 and CDR2 (germline): SGHRS, YFSETQ. Trimming cost V 3 bases and J 7 bases, with 17 bases left between them. In nucleotides, the CDR3 is TGCGCCAGCAGCTCCCGTACAAGGGGGGATGAGCAGTACTTC. This encodes CASSSRTRGDEQYF.

This rearrangement joins TRBV6-6 to TRBJ2-2; 9 nucleotides match TRBD2. V lost 6 bases, J lost 5 bases, and 10 bases stayed unmatched. In germline, CDR1 is MNHNY, CDR2 SVGAGI (reference sequence). This CDR3 is built from 16 residues. The CDR3 DNA sequence: TGTGCCAGCAGCCGGCCCCTAGCGGGAATGACCGGGGAGCTGTTTTTT. Translation: CASSRPLAGMTGELFF.

The count of this clone is one. J is TRBJ1-1 and V is TRBV5-1; D may be TRBD1 (5 bases). The germline CDR1 and CDR2 sequences are SGHRS and YFSETQ. The germline V and J ends were trimmed by 4 bases and 5 bases, with 18 bases remaining between them. CDR3 length equals 15 residues. CDR3 amino acids: CASSTGSTRGTEAFF. The CDR3 DNA reads TGCGCCAGCAGCACCGGAAGCACCCGGGGGACTGAAGCTTTCTTT.

The chain employs TRBV6-4 and TRBJ2-7; D not resolved. The CDR3 runs to 12 residues. The ends were cut back, 8 bases at V and 4 bases at J, with 12 bases in the middle. Germline V gene sequence: CDR1 MRHNA, CDR2 SNTAGT. The CDR3 DNA reads as TGTGCCAGCGGCGTCAGCGAGTACGAGCAGTACTTC. This translates into CASGVSEYEQYF.

This clone was recorded only once. The rearrangement joins TRBV5-4 to TRBJ2-7; 11 bases match TRBD1. Trimming took 5 bases from V and 5 from J; bases not matched to a gene: 9. Germline V lookup: CDR1 SGHNT, CDR2 YYREEE (reference sequence). The CDR3 spans 15 residues. CDR3 DNA: TGTGCCAGCAGGTCCCTCGGACAGGGGGCGGACGAGCAGTACTTC. This sequence encodes CASRSLGQGADEQYF.

V is TRBV27 and J is TRBJ1-1; 8 bases are shared with TRBD1. CDR3 size: 14 residues. The V gene end was trimmed by 5 bases and the J gene end by 4 bases; junction bases not matched to a gene: 6. CDR1 MNHEY and CDR2 SMNVEV come from the germline V gene (reference sequence). CDR3 in amino acids: CASSPPRGLTEAFF. In DNA form, the CDR3 reads TGTGCCAGCAGTCCCCCCAGGGGGCTCACTGAAGCTTTCTTT.

The CDR3 is CASSLNRGSYEQYF. The DNA of the CDR3 is TGTGCCAGCAGCTTAAACCGAGGCTCCTACGAGCAGTACTTC. This sequence joins TRBV7-2 and TRBJ2-7; D call uncertain. Germline assignment: CDR1 SGHTA and CDR2 FQGNSA. The CDR3 consists of 14 residues. V was trimmed by 2 bases and J by 0 bases, leaving 8 bases between them.

This clone has just one count. The chain combines TRBV7-2 with TRBJ1-3; D possibly corresponds to TRBD1 (6 bases). The length of the CDR3 is 18 residues. Deletions cut 4 bases from V and 0 bases from J, with 19 bases between. Per the germline V gene, CDR1 is SGHTA and CDR2 is FQGNSA. CDR3 DNA: TGTGCCAGCAGCTCCTACAGGGTCGGATCCGGCTCTGGAAACACCATATATTTT. Residues: CASSSYRVGSGSGNTIYF.

This chain connects TRBV5-1 to TRBJ2-7; D may correspond to TRBD1 or TRBD2 (5 bases each). V was clipped by 7 bases and J by 0 bases, with 17 bases between them. The germline gives CDR1 SGHRS, CDR2 YFSETQ. The CDR3 spans 15 residues. CDR3 DNA sequence: TGCGCCAGCGGAATCGGGGCTTCACGCTCCTACGAGCAGTACTTC. As protein: CASGIGASRSYEQYF.

This clone was detected only a few times. The J gene is TRBJ2-2, the V gene TRBV7-2; a possible D gene is TRBD2 (5 bases). The CDR3 runs 15 residues. The germline CDR1 and CDR2 sequences are SGHTA and FQGNSA. V lost 5 bases, J lost 7 bases, and 17 bases lay in between. CDR3 DNA: TGTGCCAGCAGCCCGCTAGCTTCAGGCGGCGGGGAGCTGTTTTTT. This translates into CASSPLASGGGELFF.